This TCR beta chain was found in a study of blood T cell repertoires in COVID-19. CDR3 length: 14 residues. Germline V gene sequence: CDR1 SNHLY, CDR2 FYNNEI. The V end was cut by 4 bases, the J end by 3 bases, with 13 bases between. Sequencing was performed with immunoSEQ multiplex PCR; in TCRdb, only in-frame clones are kept and a portion is missing. The table includes approximately 68,000 clones, around 80% detected once. This clone was recorded a few times. The identical CDR3 is also encoded by other nucleotide sequences in the sample. Sequenced input: peripheral blood. The V call is TRBV2, the J call TRBJ2-7; no definite D call. This receptor was taken from a woman between 50 and 59 years old with acute or convalescent COVID-19. CDR3: CASSADRGIYEQYF. The CDR3 DNA follows: TGTGCCAGCAGTGCAGATCGCGGCATCTACGAGCAGTACTTC. Variable domain in full (rest from reference TRBV2 and TRBJ2-7): EPEVTQTPSHQVTQMGQEVILRCVPISNHLYFYWYRQILGQKVEFLVSFYNNEISEKSEIFDDQFSVERPDGSNFTLKIRSTKLEDSAMYFCASSADRGIYEQYFGPGTRLTVT.